Following are 4 T cell receptor beta chains from one sample sequenced in a study of neoadjuvant anti-PD-1 for oral cavity cancer. The data were produced by immunoSEQ multiplex PCR, yet TCRdb's version contains in-frame clones alone and is incomplete. Of roughly 14,000 clones in the sample, roughly 67% were seen once. Sequencing used PBMCs, obtained before nivolumab (anti-PD-1) treatment. Receptors were obtained from a person aged 35-79 years with oral cavity squamous cell carcinoma.

The chain is built from TRBV5-1 and TRBJ1-4, with 8 positions matching TRBD1. V lost 5 bases, J lost 3 bases, and 6 bases stayed unmatched. The germline V gene encodes CDR1 SGHRS and CDR2 YFSETQ. This CDR3 region has 15 residues. CDR3 residues: CASRPGQGPNEKLFF. CDR3 sequence (DNA): TGCGCCAGCAGACCCGGACAGGGCCCTAATGAAAAACTGTTTTTT.

The chain couples TRBV9 to TRBJ1-1; 7 bases align to TRBD1. Trimming removed 3 bases from V and 10 bases from J; junction bases left unmatched: 12. Germline loops: CDR1 SGDLS, CDR2 YYNGEE. The CDR3 is 14 residues long. Here the CDR3 reads CASSARTGTETAFF. CDR3 sequence (DNA): TGTGCCAGCAGCGCTCGAACCGGGACAGAAACAGCTTTCTTT.

This clone has more than one count but fewer than ten. The V gene is TRBV14, the J gene TRBJ1-2; the match to TRBD1 covers 7 bases. The length of the CDR3 is 16 residues. The germline V gene encodes CDR1 SGHDN and CDR2 FVKESK. V gave up 3 bases and J gave up 5 bases; unmatched junction bases: 12. Here the CDR3 reads CASSQISEGARYGYTF. The CDR3 coding sequence is TGTGCCAGCAGCCAGATCTCCGAGGGGGCCAGATATGGCTACACCTTC.

The chain combines TRBV4-2 with TRBJ2-7; TRBD2 matches at 7 bases. The germline V gene has CDR1 LGHNA and CDR2 YNFKEQ. V was pared by 3 bases and J by 2 bases, with 7 bases of the junction left unmatched. The CDR3 length is 15 residues. The CDR3 nucleotides read TGTGCCAGCAGCCAGTCCAGCGGGGTAGCCTACGAGCAGTACTTC. Translated: CASSQSSGVAYEQYF.